The clone carrying this T cell receptor beta chain was observed a few times. Its specificity is unknown. This sample is part of a study of T-cell memory formation after mild COVID-19. The overall study: TCR clusters showed largely donor specificity. Study conclusions and caveats: Confirmation was lacking for SARS-CoV-2 specificity of second-wave clones that peaked on day 37. That cross-reactive memory joined was suggested by some responding clones appearing in pre-infection memory.

5'RACE primed at constant segments yielded TCR alpha and TCR beta cDNA libraries bearing sample barcodes and UMIs. TCRdb reprocessed the 5' RACE reads via MiXCR and lists one record per CDR3 protein. Of 100,000 to 150,000 distinct CDR3 sequences listed, roughly 6% are singletons. The TCR comes from an adult woman who had mild COVID-19 (a few samples of this study predate the infection). Cell type and time point are not known. Sequencing input: PBMCs or a T cell subset sorted from them (not recorded which).

This CDR3 is CASSNLDRGTGELFF. DNA of the CDR3: TGTGCCAGCAGCAATTTGGACAGGGGCACCGGGGAGCTGTTTTTT. The J gene is TRBJ2-2, the V gene TRBV21-1; the D call in the table, TRBD1, was not verified against the DNA. TRBV21-1 is a pseudogene segment. The CDR3 length is 15 residues.